This T cell receptor (beta chain) was recovered during a study of blood T cell repertoires in COVID-19. Produced via immunoSEQ multiplex PCR; TCRdb's table is partial and in-frame only. The table records 250,000 to 300,000 clones, roughly 88% of them present only once. The CDR3 runs to 16 residues. Germline assignment: CDR1 KGHDR and CDR2 SFDVKD. V shed 3 bases, J shed 5 bases, and the junction held 10 bases outside the gene matches. Sequencing input: peripheral blood. The rearrangement uses TRBV24-1 and TRBJ2-5; the match to TRBD1 covers 8 bases. This TCR was sampled from a woman in her 70s with COVID-19, enrolled during active disease. The CDR3 coding sequence is TGTGCCACCAGTGATCCAGGACAGGGTGTGGGGGAGACCCAGTACTTC. Translating gives CATSDPGQGVGETQYF.